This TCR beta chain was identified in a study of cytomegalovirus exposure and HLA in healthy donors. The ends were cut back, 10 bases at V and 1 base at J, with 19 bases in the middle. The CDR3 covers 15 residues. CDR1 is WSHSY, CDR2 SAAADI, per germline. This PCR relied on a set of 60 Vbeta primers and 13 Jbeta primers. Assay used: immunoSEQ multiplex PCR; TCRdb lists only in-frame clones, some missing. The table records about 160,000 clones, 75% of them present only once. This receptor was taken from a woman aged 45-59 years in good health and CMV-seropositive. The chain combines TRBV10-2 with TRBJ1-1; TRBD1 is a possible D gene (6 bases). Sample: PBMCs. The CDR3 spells CATGTGQLGNTEAFF. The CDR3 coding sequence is TGCGCCACAGGAACAGGGCAACTAGGGAACACTGAAGCTTTCTTT.